One sample yielded the 3 T cell receptor beta chains listed below, sequenced in a study of blood T cell repertoires in COVID-19. Clones were read by immunoSEQ multiplex PCR, and TCRdb kept only the in-frame ones, dropping some. The table shows some 350,000 clones, with roughly 87% occurring only once. Sequencing input: PBMCs or T cells enriched from blood (not recorded which). The receptors derive from a woman aged 25 to 39 who had recovered from COVID-19.

The chain is built from TRBV3-1 (or the pseudogene TRBV3-2) and TRBJ2-7; D is unresolved. The CDR3 is 15 amino acids. Trimming removed 4 bases from V and 2 bases from J, with 15 bases in between. Looked up from germline, CDR1 is LGHDT and CDR2 is YNNKEL (reference sequence). The CDR3 DNA follows: TGTGCCAGCAGCCGGAGAAGTATTGGAACCTACGAGCAGTACTTC. Translated, it gives CASSRRSIGTYEQYF.

The chain links TRBV7-2 to TRBJ2-7; 8 bases map to TRBD1. V shed 1 base, J shed 6 bases, and the junction held 5 bases outside the gene matches. Per germline, CDR1 SGHTA and CDR2 FQGNSA. The CDR3 extends over 14 amino acids. The CDR3 protein is CASSLGTGIREQYF. CDR3 nucleotides: TGTGCCAGCAGCTTAGGGACAGGGATTCGCGAGCAGTACTTC.

The rearrangement joins TRBV5-1 to TRBJ1-1, with D maybe TRBD1 (5 bases). Germline V gene sequence: CDR1 SGHRS, CDR2 YFSETQ. This CDR3 contains 14 residues. Trimming removed 4 bases at V and 6 bases at J, with 16 bases between. The CDR3 DNA reads as TGCGCCAGCAGCCCCACAGGAGCCGGAGCTGAAGCTTTCTTT. This codes for CASSPTGAGAEAFF.